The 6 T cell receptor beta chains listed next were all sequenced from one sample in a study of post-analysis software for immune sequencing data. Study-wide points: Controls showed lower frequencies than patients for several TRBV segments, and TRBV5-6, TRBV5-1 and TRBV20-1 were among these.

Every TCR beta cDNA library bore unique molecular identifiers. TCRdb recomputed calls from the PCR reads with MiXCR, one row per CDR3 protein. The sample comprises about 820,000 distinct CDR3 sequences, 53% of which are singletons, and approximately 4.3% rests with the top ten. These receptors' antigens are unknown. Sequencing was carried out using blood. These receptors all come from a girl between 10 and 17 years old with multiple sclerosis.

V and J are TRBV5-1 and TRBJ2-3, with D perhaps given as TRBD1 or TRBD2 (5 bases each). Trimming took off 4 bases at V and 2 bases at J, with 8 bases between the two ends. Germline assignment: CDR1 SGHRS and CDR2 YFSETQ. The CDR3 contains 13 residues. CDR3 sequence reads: CASSGDLTDTQYF. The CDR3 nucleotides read TGCGCCAGCAGCGGGGACCTCACAGATACGCAGTATTTT.

Here the CDR3 DNA reads TGTGCCACCAAGGACAGTTACGAGCAGTACTTC. Its translation: CATKDSYEQYF. The chain is built from TRBV10-3 and TRBJ2-5; tentatively, D is TRBD1 (6 bases). The J call may be mistaken, given a closer DNA end match to TRBJ2-7. This CDR3 region has 11 residues. Germline CDR1 and CDR2: ENHRY and SYGVKD.

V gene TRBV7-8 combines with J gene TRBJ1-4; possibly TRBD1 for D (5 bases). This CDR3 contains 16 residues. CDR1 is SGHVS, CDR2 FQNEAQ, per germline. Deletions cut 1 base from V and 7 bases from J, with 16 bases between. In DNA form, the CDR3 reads TGTGCCAGCAGCTTAGGGACCAACTGGGGGAGTGAAAAACTGTTTTTT. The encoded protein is CASSLGTNWGSEKLFF.

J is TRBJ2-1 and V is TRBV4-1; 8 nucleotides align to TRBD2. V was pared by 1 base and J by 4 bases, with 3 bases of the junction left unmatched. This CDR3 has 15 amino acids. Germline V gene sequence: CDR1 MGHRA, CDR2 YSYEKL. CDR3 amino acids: CASSQGLAPYNEQFF. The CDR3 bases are TGCGCCAGCAGCCAAGGACTAGCGCCTTACAATGAGCAGTTCTTC.

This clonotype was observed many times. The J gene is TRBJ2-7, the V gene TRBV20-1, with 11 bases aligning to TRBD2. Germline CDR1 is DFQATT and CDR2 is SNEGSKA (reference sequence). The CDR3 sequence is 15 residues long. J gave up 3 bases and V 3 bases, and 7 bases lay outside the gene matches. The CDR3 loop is CSARKLAGDVYEQYF. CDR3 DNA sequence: TGCAGTGCTAGGAAACTAGCGGGAGATGTCTACGAGCAGTACTTC.

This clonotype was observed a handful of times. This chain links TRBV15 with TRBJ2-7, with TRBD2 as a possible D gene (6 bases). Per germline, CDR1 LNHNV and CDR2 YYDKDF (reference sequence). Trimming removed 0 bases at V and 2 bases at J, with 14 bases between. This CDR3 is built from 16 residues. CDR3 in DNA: TGTGCCACCAGCAGAGATCGGGGGTTCCAGACCTACGAGCAGTACTTC. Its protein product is CATSRDRGFQTYEQYF.